This T cell receptor beta chain stems from a study of blood T cell repertoires in COVID-19. V lost 5 bases to trimming and J lost 7 bases; unmatched junction nucleotides: 8. This CDR3 has 14 residues. In germline, CDR1 is SGHKS, CDR2 YYEKEE (reference sequence). Repertoires were generated with immunoSEQ multiplex PCR, while TCRdb's copy carries only in-frame clones and drops some. This sample has roughly 17,000 clones, with around 87% found just once. The chain links TRBV5-5 to TRBJ2-1; TRBD1 matches 8 bases. The specimen sequenced was peripheral blood. The clonotype comes from a human donor in a cohort sampled during active COVID-19. The CDR3 nucleotides are TGTGCCAGCAGTTTCGGACAGGGCGGTAATGAGCAGTTCTTC. Encoded protein: CASSFGQGGNEQFF. The whole variable domain, remainder taken from reference TRBV5-5 and TRBJ2-1, is DAGVTQSPTHLIKTRGQQVTLRCSPISGHKSVSWYQQVLGQGPQFIFQYYEKEERGRGNFPDRFSARQFPNYSSELNVNALLLGDSALYLCASSFGQGGNEQFFGPGTRLTVL.